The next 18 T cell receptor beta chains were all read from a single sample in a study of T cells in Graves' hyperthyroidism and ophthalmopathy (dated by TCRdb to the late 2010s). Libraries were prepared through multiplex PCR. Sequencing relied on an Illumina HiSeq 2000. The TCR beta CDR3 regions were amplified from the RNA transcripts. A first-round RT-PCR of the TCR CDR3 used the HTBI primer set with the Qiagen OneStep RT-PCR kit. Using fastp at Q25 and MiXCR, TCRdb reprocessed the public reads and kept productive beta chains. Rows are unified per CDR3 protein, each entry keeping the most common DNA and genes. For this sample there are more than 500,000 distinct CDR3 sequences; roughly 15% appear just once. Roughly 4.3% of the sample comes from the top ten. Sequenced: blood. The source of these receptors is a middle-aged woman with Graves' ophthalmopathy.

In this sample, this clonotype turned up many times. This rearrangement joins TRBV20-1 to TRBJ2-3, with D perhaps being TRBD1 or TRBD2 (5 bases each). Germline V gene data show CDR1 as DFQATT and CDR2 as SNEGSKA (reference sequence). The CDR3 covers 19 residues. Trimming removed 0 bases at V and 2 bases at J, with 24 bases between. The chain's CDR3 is CSARDLGFGTDEITDTQYF. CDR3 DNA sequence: TGCAGTGCTAGAGATCTGGGTTTTGGGACCGACGAAATCACAGATACGCAGTATTTT.

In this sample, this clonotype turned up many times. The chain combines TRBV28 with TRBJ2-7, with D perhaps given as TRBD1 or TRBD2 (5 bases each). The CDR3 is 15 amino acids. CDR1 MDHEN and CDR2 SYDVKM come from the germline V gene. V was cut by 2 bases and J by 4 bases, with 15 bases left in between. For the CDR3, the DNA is TGTGCCAGCAGTTTAGGTTCGGGACCGAATTACGAGCAGTACTTC. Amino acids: CASSLGSGPNYEQYF.

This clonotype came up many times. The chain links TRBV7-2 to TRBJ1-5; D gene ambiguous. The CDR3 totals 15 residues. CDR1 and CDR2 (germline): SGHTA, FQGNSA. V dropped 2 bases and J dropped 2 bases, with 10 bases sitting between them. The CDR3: CASSLSASGNQPQHF. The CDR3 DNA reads TGTGCCAGCAGCTTATCGGCGAGTGGCAATCAGCCCCAGCATTTT.

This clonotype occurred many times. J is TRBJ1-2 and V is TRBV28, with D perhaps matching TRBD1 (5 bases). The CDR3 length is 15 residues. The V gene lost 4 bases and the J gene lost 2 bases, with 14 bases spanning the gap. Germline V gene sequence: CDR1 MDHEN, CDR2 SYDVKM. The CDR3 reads CASSSPHRTNYGYTF. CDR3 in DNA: TGTGCCAGCAGTTCCCCTCACAGGACGAACTATGGCTACACCTTC.

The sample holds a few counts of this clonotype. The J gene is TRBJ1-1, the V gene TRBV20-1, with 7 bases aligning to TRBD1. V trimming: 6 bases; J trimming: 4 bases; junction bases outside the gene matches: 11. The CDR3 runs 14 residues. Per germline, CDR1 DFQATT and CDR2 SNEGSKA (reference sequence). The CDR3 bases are TGCAGTGCCCTGACAGGGACAACGAGCACTGAAGCTTTCTTT. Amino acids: CSALTGTTSTEAFF.

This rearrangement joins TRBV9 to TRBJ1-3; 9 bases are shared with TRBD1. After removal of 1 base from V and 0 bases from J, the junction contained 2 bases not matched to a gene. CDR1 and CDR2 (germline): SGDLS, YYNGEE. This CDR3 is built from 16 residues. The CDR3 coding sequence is TGTGCCAGCAGCGTACGACAGGGGGACTCTGGAAACACCATATATTTT. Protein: CASSVRQGDSGNTIYF.

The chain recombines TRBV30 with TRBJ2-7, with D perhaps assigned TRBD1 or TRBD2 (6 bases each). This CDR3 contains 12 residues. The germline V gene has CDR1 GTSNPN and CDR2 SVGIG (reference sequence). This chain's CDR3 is CAGEGGSYEQYF. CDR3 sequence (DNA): TGTGCTGGAGAGGGGGGTTCCTACGAGCAGTACTTC.

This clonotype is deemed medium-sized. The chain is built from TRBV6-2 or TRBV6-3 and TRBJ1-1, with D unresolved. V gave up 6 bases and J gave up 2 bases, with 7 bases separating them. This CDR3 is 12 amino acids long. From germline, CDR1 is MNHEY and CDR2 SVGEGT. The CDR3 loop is CASSDPNTEAFF. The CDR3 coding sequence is TGTGCCAGCAGCGATCCCAACACTGAAGCTTTCTTT.

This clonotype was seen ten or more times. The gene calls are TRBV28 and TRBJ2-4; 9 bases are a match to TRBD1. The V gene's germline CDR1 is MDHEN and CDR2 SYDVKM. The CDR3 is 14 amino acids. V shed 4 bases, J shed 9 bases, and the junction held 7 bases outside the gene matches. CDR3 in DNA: TGTGCCAGCAGTTCGGGACAGGGCTTGAGCATTCAGTACTTC. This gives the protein CASSSGQGLSIQYF.

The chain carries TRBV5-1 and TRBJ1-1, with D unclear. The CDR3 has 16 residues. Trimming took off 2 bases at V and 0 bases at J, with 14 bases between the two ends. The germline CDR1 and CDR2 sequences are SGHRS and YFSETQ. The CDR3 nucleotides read TGCGCCAGCAGCTTAAACCCGACGGTGATGAACACTGAAGCTTTCTTT. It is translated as CASSLNPTVMNTEAFF.

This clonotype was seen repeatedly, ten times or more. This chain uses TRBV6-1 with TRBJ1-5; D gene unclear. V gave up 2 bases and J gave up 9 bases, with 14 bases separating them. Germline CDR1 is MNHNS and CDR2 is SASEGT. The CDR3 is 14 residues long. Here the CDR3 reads CASSEKSSAWPQHF. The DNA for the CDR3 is TGTGCCAGCAGTGAAAAGTCTTCCGCGTGGCCCCAGCATTTT.

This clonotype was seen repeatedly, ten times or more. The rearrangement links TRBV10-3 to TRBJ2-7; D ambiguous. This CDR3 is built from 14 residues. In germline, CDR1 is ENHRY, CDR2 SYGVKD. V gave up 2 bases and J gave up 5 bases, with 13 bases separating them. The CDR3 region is CAISETPGDDEQYF. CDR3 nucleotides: TGTGCCATCAGTGAGACACCCGGAGATGACGAGCAGTACTTC.

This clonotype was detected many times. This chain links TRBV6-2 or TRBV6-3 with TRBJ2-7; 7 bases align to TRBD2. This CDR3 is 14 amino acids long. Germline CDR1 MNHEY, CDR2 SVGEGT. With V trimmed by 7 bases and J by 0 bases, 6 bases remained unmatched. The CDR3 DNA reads TGTGCCAGCACAGACAGCGGGGCCTCCTACGAGCAGTACTTC. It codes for CASTDSGASYEQYF.

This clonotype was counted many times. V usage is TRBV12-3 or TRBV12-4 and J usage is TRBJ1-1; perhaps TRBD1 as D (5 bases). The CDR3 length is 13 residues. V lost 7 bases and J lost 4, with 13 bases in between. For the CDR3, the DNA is TGTGCCAGCAACCAGAATCAGGGCACTGAAGCTTTCTTT. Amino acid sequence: CASNQNQGTEAFF.

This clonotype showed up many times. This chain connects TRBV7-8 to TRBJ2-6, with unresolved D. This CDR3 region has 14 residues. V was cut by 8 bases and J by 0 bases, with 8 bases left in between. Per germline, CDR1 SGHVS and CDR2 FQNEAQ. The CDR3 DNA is TGTGCCAGCTCGCGCGTCTCTGGGGCCAACGTCCTGACTTTC. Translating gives CASSRVSGANVLTF.

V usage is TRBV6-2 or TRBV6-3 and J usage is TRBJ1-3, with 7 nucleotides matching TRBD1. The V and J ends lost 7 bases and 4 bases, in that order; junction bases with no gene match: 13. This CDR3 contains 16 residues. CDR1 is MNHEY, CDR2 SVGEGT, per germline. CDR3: CASTGSRDSPGNTIYF. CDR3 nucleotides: TGTGCCAGCACCGGATCGAGGGACAGTCCAGGAAACACCATATATTTT.

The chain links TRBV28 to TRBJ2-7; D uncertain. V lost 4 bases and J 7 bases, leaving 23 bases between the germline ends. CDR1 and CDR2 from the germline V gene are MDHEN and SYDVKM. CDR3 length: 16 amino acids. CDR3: CASSSHPAATLREQYF. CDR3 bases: TGTGCCAGCAGTTCACACCCGGCAGCAACCTTGCGGGAGCAGTACTTC.

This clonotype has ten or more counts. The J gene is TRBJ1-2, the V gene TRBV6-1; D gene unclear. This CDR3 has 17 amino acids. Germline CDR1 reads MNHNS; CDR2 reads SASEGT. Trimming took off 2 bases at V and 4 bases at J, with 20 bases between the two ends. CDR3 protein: CASSELSHMGLSYGYTF. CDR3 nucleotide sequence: TGTGCCAGCAGTGAACTTTCGCACATGGGCCTCTCCTATGGCTACACCTTC.